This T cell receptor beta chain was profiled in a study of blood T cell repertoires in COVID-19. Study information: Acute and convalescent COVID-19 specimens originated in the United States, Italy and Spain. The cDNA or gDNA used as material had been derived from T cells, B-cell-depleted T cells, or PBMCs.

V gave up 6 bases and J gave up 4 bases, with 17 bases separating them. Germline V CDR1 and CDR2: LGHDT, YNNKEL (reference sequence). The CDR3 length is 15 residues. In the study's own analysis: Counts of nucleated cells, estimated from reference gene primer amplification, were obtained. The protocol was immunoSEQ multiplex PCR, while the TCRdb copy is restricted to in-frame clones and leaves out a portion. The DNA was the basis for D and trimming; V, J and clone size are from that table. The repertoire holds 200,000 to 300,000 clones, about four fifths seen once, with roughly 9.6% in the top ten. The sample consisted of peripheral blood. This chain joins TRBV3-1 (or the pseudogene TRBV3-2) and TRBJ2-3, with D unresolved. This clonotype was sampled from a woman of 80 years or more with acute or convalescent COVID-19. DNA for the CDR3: TGTGCCAGCAGTCGAGGAAAGAGTTCCGCAGATACGCAGTATTTT. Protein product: CASSRGKSSADTQYF.